These 19 T cell receptor beta chains originate from one sample sequenced in a study of T cells in Graves' hyperthyroidism and ophthalmopathy. RNA transcripts served as the template for amplifying TCR beta CDR3 regions. With the HTBI primer set, the TCR CDR3 went through a first round of RT-PCR. TCRdb reprocessed the multiplex PCR reads with MiXCR, giving one entry per CDR3 protein. The data contain around 440,000 distinct CDR3 sequences, approximately 14% of them singletons. The material sequenced was blood. The receptors were gathered from a woman under 30 with Graves' hyperthyroidism.

This clonotype has ten or more counts. V and J are TRBV7-2 and TRBJ1-1; D gene unclear. This CDR3 spans 15 amino acids. Trimming cost V 2 bases and J 1 base, with 11 bases left between them. Per germline, CDR1 SGHTA and CDR2 FQGNSA. The CDR3 sequence is CASSLYSSRNTEAFF. The CDR3 DNA reads TGTGCCAGCAGCTTATACTCCAGCAGGAACACTGAAGCTTTCTTT.

This clonotype was found many times. The chain couples TRBV5-8 to TRBJ2-3, with D unclear. Between the trimmed V and J ends, which lost 0 bases and 3 bases, there was a span of 11 bases. Per the germline V gene, CDR1 is SGHTS and CDR2 is YDEGEE. The CDR3 totals 15 residues. The CDR3 DNA reads TGTGCCAGCAGCTTGGGAGACCTGGGGACAGATACGCAGTATTTT. Translated, it gives CASSLGDLGTDTQYF.

Ten or more counts support this clonotype. The chain carries TRBV20-1 and TRBJ2-1; TRBD2 matches 11 bases. The CDR3 has 15 residues. Germline V gene data show CDR1 as DFQATT and CDR2 as SNEGSKA (reference sequence). With V trimmed by 6 bases and J by 7 bases, 11 bases remained unmatched. In DNA form, the CDR3 reads TGCAGTGCCCCGAAAGGACTAGCGGGCGGTAATGAGCAGTTCTTC. It encodes CSAPKGLAGGNEQFF.

Concerning this clonotype itself: This may be a read error, as it is one base from a much larger clone. The gene calls are TRBV5-1 and TRBJ1-3; D is undetermined. This CDR3 contains 15 residues. Germline V gene data show CDR1 as SGHRS and CDR2 as YFSETQ. The CDR3: CASSPAGVAGNTICF. The CDR3 DNA follows: TGCGCCAGCAGTCCCGCAGGAGTTGCCGGAAACACCATATGTTTT.

This rearrangement joins TRBV4-1 to TRBJ2-1, with 12 bases lining up with TRBD2. With 0 bases clipped from V and 5 bases from J, the junction kept 11 bases outside the gene matches. The CDR3 is 19 amino acids. Germline CDR1 and CDR2: MGHRA and YSYEKL. This CDR3 reads CASSQDQLAGGSYHNEQFF. The CDR3 DNA reads as TGCGCCAGCAGCCAAGACCAACTAGCGGGAGGCTCTTACCACAATGAGCAGTTCTTC.

This clonotype has at least ten counts. The V and J genes are TRBV6-1 and TRBJ1-1; unclear D gene. Germline CDR1 and CDR2: MNHNS and SASEGT. Trimming stripped 4 bases from V and 1 base from J, with 7 bases between. This CDR3 is built from 13 residues. The CDR3 region is CASSATWNTEAFF. CDR3 coding DNA: TGTGCCAGCAGTGCGACATGGAACACTGAAGCTTTCTTT.

In this sample, this clonotype turned up a few times. The rearrangement links TRBV18 to TRBJ2-1; possibly TRBD2 for D (6 bases). The CDR3 extends over 16 amino acids. Trimming pared 4 bases from V and 3 bases from J, leaving 16 bases between. Germline V gene lookup returns CDR1 KGHSH and CDR2 LQKENI. As DNA, the CDR3 is TGTGCCAGCTCACTAAACGAGGGGCGGGACTACAATGAGCAGTTCTTC. Protein product: CASSLNEGRDYNEQFF.

This clonotype appeared a few times. Relative to the germline gene, one junction end is altered; a read error may explain this. The chain joins TRBV10-2 to TRBJ2-7; D ambiguous. This CDR3 spans 12 amino acids. Germline lookup yields CDR1 WSHSY and CDR2 SAAADI. The CDR3, as DNA: TGCGCCAGCAGTGAGATCGGCTACAAGCAGTACTTC. This sequence encodes CASSEIGYKQYF.

This clonotype turned up a few times. The chain carries TRBV11-2 and TRBJ2-2; the D is unclear. V dropped 6 bases and J dropped 0 bases, with 14 bases sitting between them. The CDR3 spans 16 residues. CDR1 SGHAT and CDR2 FQNNGV come from the germline V gene. CDR3 region: CASRVRQSPNTGELFF. CDR3 nucleotide sequence: TGTGCCAGCAGGGTTCGGCAGAGCCCGAACACCGGGGAGCTGTTTTTT.

This clonotype was seen ten or more times. V usage is TRBV6-5 and J usage is TRBJ1-1; D is undetermined. The V and J ends lost 0 bases and 7 bases respectively, with 15 bases between them. The CDR3 runs to 15 residues. Germline V gene data show CDR1 as MNHEY and CDR2 as SVGAGI. CDR3 sequence reads: CASSYSFDPGDEAFF. The CDR3 nucleotides are TGTGCCAGCAGTTACTCGTTCGACCCCGGGGATGAAGCTTTCTTT.

V gene TRBV20-1 combines with J gene TRBJ1-2; no definite D call. Trimming left V 0 bases short and J 3 bases short, with 20 bases between. This CDR3 spans 17 amino acids. CDR1 is DFQATT, CDR2 SNEGSKA, per germline (reference sequence). This chain's CDR3 is CSARDLGGRALYYGYTF. As DNA, the CDR3 is TGCAGTGCTAGAGATCTAGGTGGGAGAGCCCTATACTATGGCTACACCTTC.

This clonotype was detected ten times or more. The rearrangement joins TRBV11-2 to TRBJ2-2; TRBD2 is a possible D gene (6 bases). This CDR3 comprises 15 residues. V was cut by 6 bases and J by 0 bases, with 11 bases left in between. The V gene's germline CDR1 is SGHAT and CDR2 FQNNGV. The CDR3 loop is CASRVSGTNTGELFF. Written as DNA, the CDR3 is TGTGCCAGCAGAGTTAGCGGCACGAACACCGGGGAGCTGTTTTTT.

This clonotype was seen a few times. A much larger clone lies a single base off, so this may be a read error. This chain connects TRBV5-5 to TRBJ2-7; 11 nucleotides line up with TRBD1. Germline CDR1 SGHKS, CDR2 YYEKEE (reference sequence). The V gene end was trimmed by 3 bases and the J gene end by 0 bases; junction bases not matched to a gene: 2. The CDR3 is made up of 15 amino acids. The CDR3 nucleotides read TGTGCCAGCAGCTGGGGGACAGGGGGCTCCTACGAGCAGTACTTC. This codes for CASSWGTGGSYEQYF.

The table lists this clonotype with many counts. The chain couples TRBV3-1 to TRBJ2-7; TRBD1 matches 7 bases. The CDR3 is 14 amino acids. The germline V gene has CDR1 LGHDT and CDR2 YNNKEL (reference sequence). V trimming: 3 bases; J trimming: 3 bases; junction bases outside the gene matches: 5. The CDR3 reads CASSQTGIHYEQYF. The DNA of the CDR3 is TGTGCCAGCAGCCAGACAGGGATCCACTACGAGCAGTACTTC.

This chain uses TRBV5-1 with TRBJ1-6; a weak D match, TRBD1 (5 bases). Trimming pared 4 bases from V and 8 bases from J, leaving 19 bases between. CDR1 is SGHRS, CDR2 YFSETQ, per germline. This CDR3 comprises 16 residues. CDR3 sequence (DNA): TGCGCCAGCAGCCCGGGGGATGGTCCGGGGCATTCACCCCTCCACTTT. As protein: CASSPGDGPGHSPLHF.

This sequence joins TRBV20-1 and TRBJ2-1; TRBD2 aligns across 11 bases. This CDR3 contains 12 residues. CDR1 is DFQATT, CDR2 SNEGSKA, per germline (reference sequence). This CDR3 reads CIPGTSGHEQFF. CDR3 in DNA: TGCATCCCCGGGACTAGCGGTCATGAGCAGTTCTTC.

This clonotype was observed many times. The chain recombines TRBV7-8 with TRBJ2-3, with D hard to call. The germline CDR1 and CDR2 sequences are SGHVS and FQNEAQ. V was clipped by 0 bases and J by 2 bases, with 9 bases between them. The CDR3 totals 15 residues. CDR3 amino acids: CASSLAIPLTDTQYF. The DNA for the CDR3 is TGTGCCAGCAGCTTAGCGATTCCACTCACAGATACGCAGTATTTT.

This clonotype was detected many times. The genes are TRBV7-2 and TRBJ2-5, with a possible D match to TRBD2 (6 bases). CDR1 and CDR2 from the germline V gene are SGHTA and FQGNSA. The germline V and J ends were trimmed by 5 bases and 5 bases, with 15 bases remaining between them. The CDR3 is made up of 14 amino acids. Here the CDR3 reads CASSRTSIGETQYF. DNA for the CDR3: TGTGCCAGCAGCCGCACTAGCATTGGGGAGACCCAGTACTTC.

This clonotype has a handful of counts. CDR3 DNA: TGCAGCGTTGAAGATATGCAGGGCGGTAACACTGAAGCTTTCTTT. Its translation: CSVEDMQGGNTEAFF. The chain carries TRBV29-1 and TRBJ1-1; TRBD1 might be the D (5 bases). Trimming took 0 bases from V and 2 from J, leaving 13 bases between them. From germline, CDR1 is SQVTM and CDR2 ANQGSEA. This CDR3 contains 15 residues.